This T cell receptor (beta chain) derives from a study of blood T cell repertoires in COVID-19. Study at large: Specimens from acute and convalescent COVID-19 originated in the United States, Italy and Spain.

Per the original data handling: Amplifying reference gene primers gave estimates of nucleated cell counts. Assay used: immunoSEQ multiplex PCR; TCRdb lists only in-frame clones, some missing. V, J and clone size derive from that table, while D and trimming were established from the DNA sequence. Of around 170,000 clones in the sample, about three quarters were seen once. Germline V CDR1 and CDR2: SGHNT, YENEEA. The CDR3 has 14 residues. V shed 1 base and J shed 3 bases, with 6 bases lying between them. The sequence came from an elderly woman with COVID-19, enrolled during active disease. This sequence joins TRBV11-3 and TRBJ2-2; D perhaps matches TRBD2 (6 bases). The sequencing input was peripheral blood. The CDR3 DNA reads TGTGCCAGCAGCTTAGGGGGGGACACCGGGGAGCTGTTTTTT. Amino acids: CASSLGGDTGELFF.